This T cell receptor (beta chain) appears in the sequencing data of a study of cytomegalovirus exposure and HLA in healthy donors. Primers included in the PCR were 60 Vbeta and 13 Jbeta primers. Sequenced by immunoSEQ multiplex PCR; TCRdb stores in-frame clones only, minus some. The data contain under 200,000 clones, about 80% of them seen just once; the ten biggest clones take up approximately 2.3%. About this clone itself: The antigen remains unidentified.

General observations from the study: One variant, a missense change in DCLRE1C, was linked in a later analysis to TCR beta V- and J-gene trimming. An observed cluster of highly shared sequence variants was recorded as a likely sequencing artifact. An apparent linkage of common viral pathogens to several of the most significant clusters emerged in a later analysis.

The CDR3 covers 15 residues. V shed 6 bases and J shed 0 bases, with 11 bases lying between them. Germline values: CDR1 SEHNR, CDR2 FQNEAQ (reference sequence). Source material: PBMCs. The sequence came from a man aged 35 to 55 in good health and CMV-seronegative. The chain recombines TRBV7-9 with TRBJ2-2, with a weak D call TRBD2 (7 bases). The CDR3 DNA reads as TGTGCCAGCAGGATGGGGGGGCCGAACACCGGGGAGCTGTTTTTT. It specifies CASRMGGPNTGELFF.